The clone carrying this T cell receptor beta chain has only a few counts. Its antigen is still unknown. Sorting with CD45RO/CCR7/CD25/CD127/CD95/CD27 yielded naive, central memory, regulatory and stem-like memory CD4+ cells. Each sorted fraction was over 95% pure. This sample was taken from a study of beta chain features in type 1 diabetes. V gave up 3 bases and J gave up 3 bases; unmatched junction bases: 3. The CDR3 loop spans 14 amino acids. In germline, CDR1 is LNHDA, CDR2 SQIVND (reference sequence). Since all of the isolated RNA was reverse transcribed, expressed TCRB transcripts were what got sequenced. Assay: immunoSEQ multiplex PCR; the TCRdb copy retains only in-frame clones and omits some. Of more than 300,000 clones listed, over 12% are singletons. Study results and caveats: Among all four CD4+ subsets, Type 1 diabetes patients had TCRB CDR3s that were moderately but significantly shorter. Junctions at VDJ sites from type 1 diabetes patients had fewer insertions and more deletions.

The sequencing sample was made of naive CD4+ T cells from blood. The V gene is TRBV19, the J gene TRBJ2-3; TRBD2 agrees at 7 bases. The TCR comes from a woman under 30 in good health. CDR3 bases: TGTGCCAGTAGTATCGGAGCGGGGACAGATACGCAGTATTTT. Protein sequence: CASSIGAGTDTQYF.